This entry lists 10 T cell receptor beta chains sequenced from one sample in a study of T cells in Graves' hyperthyroidism and ophthalmopathy. TCR beta CDR3 region amplification was performed from RNA transcripts. HTBI primers were used for first-round RT-PCR of the TCR CDR3. MiXCR was run by TCRdb on the multiplex PCR reads, yielding one entry per CDR3 protein. The profile covers under 350,000 distinct CDR3 sequences, with over 15% appearing a single time and roughly 50% taken by the ten largest. Sequenced input: blood. Every receptor here comes from an older woman with Graves' ophthalmopathy.

The gene calls are TRBV18 and TRBJ1-3; no definite D call. The V end was cut by 3 bases, the J end by 7 bases, with 13 bases between. The CDR3 consists of 14 residues. The V gene's germline CDR1 is KGHSH and CDR2 LQKENI. CDR3 nucleotide sequence: TGTGCCAGCTCACCCCCGAGGGTGGGGAACACCATATATTTT. It encodes CASSPPRVGNTIYF.

This clonotype appeared many times. The chain uses TRBV7-9 and TRBJ2-3, with TRBD1 identical over 11 bases. Unmatched junction bases numbered 4, after V lost 4 bases and J lost 1 base. In germline, CDR1 is SEHNR, CDR2 FQNEAQ (reference sequence). This CDR3 spans 16 amino acids. CDR3 sequence: CASSSGDRGGTDTQYF. The CDR3 DNA is TGTGCCAGCAGCTCCGGGGACAGGGGGGGCACAGATACGCAGTATTTT.

This clonotype was recorded many times. V and J are TRBV7-2 and TRBJ2-5; D unresolved. CDR3 length equals 13 residues. The V and J ends lost 1 base and 4 bases respectively, with 7 bases between them. Per the germline V gene, CDR1 is SGHTA and CDR2 is FQGNSA. The CDR3 loop is CASSLVTGETQYF. CDR3 bases: TGTGCCAGCAGCTTAGTTACGGGAGAGACCCAGTACTTC.

This sequence joins TRBV18 and TRBJ1-3; D uncertain. The CDR3 runs 15 residues. The germline gives CDR1 KGHSH, CDR2 LQKENI. Trimming took off 2 bases at V and 2 bases at J, with 10 bases between the two ends. CDR3 bases: TGTGCCAGCTCACCAGACCGCCAGGCTGGAAACACCATATATTTT. The encoded protein is CASSPDRQAGNTIYF.

This clonotype was counted ten times or more. This CDR3 is CASSPWGGGTGELFF. The CDR3 coding sequence is TGTGCCAGCAGCCCCTGGGGAGGGGGCACCGGGGAGCTGTTTTTT. This chain uses TRBV3-1 with TRBJ2-2; D perhaps matches TRBD2 (7 bases). V was pared by 4 bases and J by 4 bases, with 13 bases between. The CDR3 has 15 amino acids. Looked up from germline, CDR1 is LGHDT and CDR2 is YNNKEL (reference sequence).

There are many counts of this clonotype. In nucleotides, the CDR3 is TGTGCCAGCAGTTACTCGACAGGGGGTGGCGAGCAGTACTTC. Amino acid sequence: CASSYSTGGGEQYF. The genes are TRBV6-5 and TRBJ2-7, with 9 nucleotides matching TRBD1. The CDR3 covers 14 residues. V shed 0 bases and J 6 bases; nucleotides not matched to a gene: 3. Germline loops: CDR1 MNHEY, CDR2 SVGAGI.

This chain links TRBV29-1 with TRBJ2-5; D might be TRBD1 (6 bases). The CDR3 runs 10 residues. CDR1 and CDR2 (germline): SQVTM, ANQGSEA. Trimming took off 6 bases at V and 7 bases at J, with 9 bases between the two ends. The CDR3 sequence: CSVLQGTQYF. Written as DNA, the CDR3 is TGCAGCGTGCTACAGGGGACCCAGTACTTC. Full variable domain (missing parts from reference TRBV29-1 and TRBJ2-5): SAVISQKPSRDICQRGTSLTIQCQVDSQVTMMFWYRQQPGQSLTLIATANQGSEATYESGFVIDKFPISRPNLTFSTLTVSNMSPEDSSIYLCSVLQGTQYFGPGTRLLVL.

The J gene is TRBJ2-7, the V gene TRBV6-1; 11 bases match TRBD1. The germline gives CDR1 MNHNS, CDR2 SASEGT. The V and J ends lost 6 bases and 5 bases, in that order; junction bases with no gene match: 6. The CDR3 sequence is 14 residues long. The CDR3 sequence: CASRKGQGVHEQYF. The CDR3 DNA reads as TGTGCCAGCAGGAAGGGACAGGGGGTGCACGAGCAGTACTTC.

This clonotype was recorded many times. The chain has TRBV2 and TRBJ2-7; 11 bases match TRBD2. There are 15 residues in the CDR3. Unmatched junction bases numbered 5, after V lost 6 bases and J lost 1 base. Germline V gene sequence: CDR1 SNHLY, CDR2 FYNNEI. CDR3 bases: TGTGCCAGCAGAGGGGGACTAGCGGAGTCCTACGAGCAGTACTTC. Its protein is CASRGGLAESYEQYF.

At least ten counts were recorded for this clonotype. The chain is built from TRBV29-1 and TRBJ2-7; D is uncertain. Deletions cut 5 bases from V and 7 bases from J, with 18 bases between. This CDR3 has 13 amino acids. Germline V CDR1 and CDR2: SQVTM, ANQGSEA. The CDR3 reads CSVTPPDRWEQYF. CDR3 in DNA: TGCAGCGTTACCCCCCCCGATAGATGGGAGCAGTACTTC.